The clone carrying this T cell receptor beta chain has just a few counts. Its target is not known. Original processing notes: A productive frequency of 2.59 x 10-5 was the lowest detectable. Assay used: immunoSEQ multiplex PCR; TCRdb lists only in-frame clones, some missing. The DNA gave D and trimming, while V, J and clone size come from that table. Here the sample spans about 36,000 clones, more than 75% being singletons. From germline, CDR1 is SEHNR and CDR2 FQNEAQ (reference sequence). The germline V and J ends were trimmed by 5 bases and 3 bases, with 8 bases remaining between them. The CDR3 is made up of 13 amino acids. This specimen belongs to a study of STAT5B mutations in CD4+ large granular lymphocyte leukemia. Overall study results and limits: Patient CD4-sorted repertoires stayed more clonal than healthy ones after leukemic-clone removal. Over 20% of private leukemic clonotypes occurred rarely in other patients' non-leukemic repertoires. Top patient clones used TRBV06 genes more often: 8/27 versus 2/35 in controls.

This TCR came from a human donor in good health. Sequenced material: CD4+ T cells from blood buffy coats. The chain carries TRBV7-9 and TRBJ2-1; D unresolved. In DNA form, the CDR3 reads TGTGCCAGCAGCCAAGACGGCTACAATGAGCAGTTCTTC. Translating gives CASSQDGYNEQFF.